The 4 T cell receptor beta chains below come from one sample, sequenced in a study of blood T cell repertoires in COVID-19. Generated by immunoSEQ multiplex PCR, the TCRdb table keeps only in-frame clones and is missing some. The table shows roughly 210,000 clones, with around 90% occurring only once. The specimen sequenced was peripheral blood. These receptors all come from a man between 65 and 85 years old with acute or convalescent COVID-19.

Remarks on this clone: Other DNA variants within this sample encode the same CDR3. The gene calls are TRBV24-1 and TRBJ2-1, with a possible D match to TRBD2 (7 bases). The CDR3 extends over 13 amino acids. The V end lost 4 bases, the J end lost 7 bases, and 10 bases lay between the germline ends. Germline V gene lookup returns CDR1 KGHDR and CDR2 SFDVKD. CDR3 sequence: CATSDGGLNEQFF. In nucleotides, the CDR3 is TGTGCCACCAGTGACGGGGGGCTGAATGAGCAGTTCTTC.

V usage is TRBV9 and J usage is TRBJ2-2; 7 bases map to TRBD2. The J segment lost 5 bases and the V segment lost 1 base, leaving 2 bases of the junction unmatched. CDR1 SGDLS and CDR2 YYNGEE come from the germline V gene. The CDR3 sequence is 14 residues long. The CDR3 protein is CASSVYGGTGELFF. The CDR3 DNA follows: TGTGCCAGCAGCGTATACGGGGGGACCGGGGAGCTGTTTTTT.

The chain carries TRBV27 and TRBJ1-3, with D perhaps TRBD1 (6 bases). The CDR3 extends over 15 amino acids. Germline loops: CDR1 MNHEY, CDR2 SMNVEV (reference sequence). The ends were cut back, 6 bases at V and 2 bases at J, with 14 bases in the middle. In DNA, the CDR3 is TGTGCCAGCAGCCCCCAGGGGACGGCTGGAAACACCATATATTTT. This sequence encodes CASSPQGTAGNTIYF.

The gene calls are TRBV7-2 and TRBJ1-2, with D perhaps TRBD1 (5 bases). Germline V lookup: CDR1 SGHTA, CDR2 FQGNSA. V lost 1 base and J lost 8, with 17 bases in between. This CDR3 is built from 15 residues. CDR3 nucleotide sequence: TGTGCCAGCAGCTTAGGGCAGGGATCCCTGAGAGGCTACACCTTC. Amino acid sequence: CASSLGQGSLRGYTF.